The rows below give T cell receptor beta chains drawn from one sample of a study of blood T cell repertoires in COVID-19. The method was immunoSEQ multiplex PCR; TCRdb's version includes in-frame clones alone and lacks a portion of them. Of a few hundred thousand clones in the sample, about 85% are singletons; the top ten hold 0.85% to 1%. Sequencing input: peripheral blood. Every receptor here comes from a human donor with COVID-19, enrolled during active disease. The donor label of this sample is uncertain. Both conserved end residues are part of each CDR3. Each record gives: D gene, V gene, clone size, J gene, CDR3 length, CDR3 protein, CDR3 DNA. D genes are given only for firm matches. Clone size is given for some rows only: seen once, a few or many times, or a class if the clone is expanded.

>TRBD1|TRBV6-5|NA|TRBJ1-1|13
CATHRGRDTEAFF
TGTGCCACCCACAGGGGGCGCGACACTGAAGCTTTCTTT
>NA|TRBV23-1|NA|TRBJ2-3|15
CASSQSRRSTDTQYF
TGCGCCAGCAGTCAATCGCGGCGGAGCACAGATACGCAGTATTTT
>TRBD2|TRBV7-6|NA|TRBJ2-1|15
CASSLGLAGEDEQFF
TGTGCCAGCAGCCTGGGACTAGCGGGAGAGGATGAGCAGTTCTTC
>NA|TRBV10-1|NA|TRBJ2-6|17
CARPGGGWPSGANVLTF
TGCGCCAGGCCAGGAGGCGGGTGGCCCTCTGGGGCCAACGTCCTGACTTTC
>NA|TRBV18|NA|TRBJ1-3|17
CASSPYPQGFSGNTIYF
TGTGCCAGCTCACCCTACCCACAGGGATTCTCTGGAAACACCATATATTTT
>NA|TRBV9|NA|TRBJ2-3|12
CASSVGVDTQYF
TGTGCCAGCAGCGTAGGAGTCGATACGCAGTATTTT
>NA|TRBV7-3|NA|TRBJ1-5|13
CASSADRNQPQHF
TGTGCCAGCAGCGCCGACAGGAATCAGCCCCAGCATTTT
>TRBD1|TRBV5-6|NA|TRBJ1-6|13
CASSGTGESPLHF
TGTGCCAGCAGCGGGACAGGGGAATCACCCCTCCACTTT
>NA|TRBV28|NA|TRBJ1-1|14
CASSLSQENTEAFF
TGTGCCAGCAGTTTATCCCAGGAGAACACTGAAGCTTTCTTT
>NA|TRBV28|once|TRBJ1-5|13
CASSWEGYRAQHF
TGTGCCAGCAGTTGGGAGGGGTATAGGGCCCAGCATTTT
>TRBD1|TRBV19|NA|TRBJ1-1|14
CASSQDRGNTEAFF
TGTGCCAGTAGTCAAGACAGGGGGAACACTGAAGCTTTCTTT
>NA|TRBV6-1|once|TRBJ2-1|16
CASSEVLLFPYGEQFF
TGTGCCAGCAGTGAGGTACTCCTTTTCCCTTATGGTGAGCAGTTCTTC
>NA|TRBV27|NA|TRBJ1-2|11
CATRGDYGYTF
TGTGCCACCCGGGGGGACTATGGCTACACCTTC
>NA|TRBV7-7|NA|TRBJ2-2|15
CASSLAAGNTGELFF
TGTGCTAGCAGCTTAGCGGCGGGAAACACCGGGGAGCTGTTTTTT
>NA|TRBV5-1|NA|TRBJ2-7|17
CASSPKNGRPSSYEQYF
TGCGCCAGCAGCCCCAAGAACGGCAGGCCCAGCTCCTACGAGCAGTACTTC
>NA|TRBV14|NA|TRBJ1-2|14
CASSQDGRHYGYTF
TGTGCCAGCAGCCAAGATGGGAGGCACTATGGCTACACCTTC
>TRBD1|TRBV18|once|TRBJ1-5|13
CASSGQGEQPQHF
TGTGCCAGCTCAGGACAGGGCGAGCAGCCCCAGCATTTT
>TRBD1|TRBV30|NA|TRBJ1-2|14
CAWAGTGYNYGYTF
TGTGCCTGGGCAGGGACAGGTTATAACTATGGCTACACCTTC
>TRBD1|TRBV29-1|NA|TRBJ2-1|15
CSVVLMDRPDNEQFF
TGCAGCGTTGTACTTATGGACAGGCCTGACAATGAGCAGTTCTTC